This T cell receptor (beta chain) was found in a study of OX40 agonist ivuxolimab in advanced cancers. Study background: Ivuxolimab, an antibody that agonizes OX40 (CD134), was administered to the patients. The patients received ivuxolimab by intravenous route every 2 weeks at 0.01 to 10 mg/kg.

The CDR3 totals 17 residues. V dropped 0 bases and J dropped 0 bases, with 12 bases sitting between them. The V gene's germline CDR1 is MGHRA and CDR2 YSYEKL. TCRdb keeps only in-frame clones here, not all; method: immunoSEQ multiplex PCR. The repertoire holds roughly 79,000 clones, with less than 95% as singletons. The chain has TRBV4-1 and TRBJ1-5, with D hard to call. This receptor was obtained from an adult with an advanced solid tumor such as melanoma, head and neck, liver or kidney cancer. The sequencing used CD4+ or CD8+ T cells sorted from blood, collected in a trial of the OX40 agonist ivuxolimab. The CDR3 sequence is CASSQDGSGYSNQPQHF. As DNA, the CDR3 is TGCGCCAGCAGCCAAGATGGCAGCGGATATAGCAATCAGCCCCAGCATTTT.